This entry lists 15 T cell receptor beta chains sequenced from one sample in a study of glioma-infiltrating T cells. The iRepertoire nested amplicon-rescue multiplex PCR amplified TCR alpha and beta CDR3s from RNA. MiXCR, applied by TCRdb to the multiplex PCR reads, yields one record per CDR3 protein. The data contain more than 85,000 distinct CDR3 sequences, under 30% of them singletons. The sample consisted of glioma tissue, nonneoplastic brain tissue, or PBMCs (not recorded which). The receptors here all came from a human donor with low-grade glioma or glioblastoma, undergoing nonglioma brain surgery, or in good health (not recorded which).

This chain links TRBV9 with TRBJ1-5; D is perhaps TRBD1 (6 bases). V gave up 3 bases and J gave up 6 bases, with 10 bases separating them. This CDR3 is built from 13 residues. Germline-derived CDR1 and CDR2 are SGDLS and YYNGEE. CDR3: CASSGEGGQPQHF. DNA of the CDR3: TGTGCCAGCAGCGGGGAGGGGGGTCAGCCCCAGCATTTT.

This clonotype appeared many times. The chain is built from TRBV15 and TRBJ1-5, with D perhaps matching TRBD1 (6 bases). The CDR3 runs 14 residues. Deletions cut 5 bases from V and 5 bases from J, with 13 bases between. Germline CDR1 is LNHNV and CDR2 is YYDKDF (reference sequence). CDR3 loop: CATSLRQAYQPQHF. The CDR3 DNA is TGTGCCACCAGCTTGCGACAGGCCTATCAGCCCCAGCATTTT.

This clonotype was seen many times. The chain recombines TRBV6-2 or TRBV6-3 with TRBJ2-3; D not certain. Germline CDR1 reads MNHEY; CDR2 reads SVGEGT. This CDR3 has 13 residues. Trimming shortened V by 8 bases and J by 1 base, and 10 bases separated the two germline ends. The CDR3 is CASSAQRTDTQYF. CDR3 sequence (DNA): TGTGCCAGCTCCGCTCAACGCACAGATACGCAGTATTTT.

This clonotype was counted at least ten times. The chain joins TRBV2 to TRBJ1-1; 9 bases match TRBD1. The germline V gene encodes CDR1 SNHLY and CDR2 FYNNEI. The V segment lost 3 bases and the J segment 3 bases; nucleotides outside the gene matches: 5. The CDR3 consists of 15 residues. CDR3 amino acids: CASSDHRTGDTEAFF. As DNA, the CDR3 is TGTGCCAGCAGTGACCATAGGACAGGGGACACTGAAGCTTTCTTT.

The CDR3 DNA reads as TGTGTCGGCAGCATCCCGAGACAGGGAGCAACCTACGAGCAGTACTTC. It codes for CVGSIPRQGATYEQYF. The chain is built from TRBV11-1 and TRBJ2-7, with 7 bases lining up with TRBD1. Germline lookup yields CDR1 SGHAT and CDR2 FQDESV (reference sequence). The CDR3 has 16 residues.

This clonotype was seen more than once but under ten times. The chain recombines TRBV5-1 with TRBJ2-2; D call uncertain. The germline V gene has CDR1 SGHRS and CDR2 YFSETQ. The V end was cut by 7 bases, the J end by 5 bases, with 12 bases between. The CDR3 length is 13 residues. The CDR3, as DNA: TGCGCCAGCGCAGACGTAACGACCGGGGAGCTGTTTTTT. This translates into CASADVTTGELFF.

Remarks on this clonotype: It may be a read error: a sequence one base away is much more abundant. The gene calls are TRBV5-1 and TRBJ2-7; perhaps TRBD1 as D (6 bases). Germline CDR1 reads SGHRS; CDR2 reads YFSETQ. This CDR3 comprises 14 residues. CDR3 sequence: CASSLEQGLYGQYF. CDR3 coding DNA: TGCGCCAGCAGCTTGGAACAGGGTCTCTACGGGCAGTACTTC. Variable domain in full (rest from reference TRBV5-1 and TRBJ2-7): KAGVTQTPRYLIKTRGQQVTLSCSPISGHRSVSWYQQTPGQGLQFLFEYFSETQRNKGNFPGRFSGRQFSNSRSEMNVSTLELGDSALYLCASSLEQGLYGQYFGPGTRLTVT.

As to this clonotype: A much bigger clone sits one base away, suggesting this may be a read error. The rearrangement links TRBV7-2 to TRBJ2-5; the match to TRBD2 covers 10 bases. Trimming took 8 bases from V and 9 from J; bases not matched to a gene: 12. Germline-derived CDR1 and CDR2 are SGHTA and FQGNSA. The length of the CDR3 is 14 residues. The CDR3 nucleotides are TGTGCCAGCCTTAAGCGGGAGGGCCCGGAGGCCCAGTACTTC. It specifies CASLKREGPEAQYF. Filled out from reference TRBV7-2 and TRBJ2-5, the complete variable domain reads GAGVSQSPSNKVTEKGKDVELRCDPISGHTALYWYRQSLGQGLEFLIYFQGNSAPDKSGLPSDRFSAERTGGSVSTLTIQRTQQEDSAVYLCASLKREGPEAQYFGPGTRLLVL.

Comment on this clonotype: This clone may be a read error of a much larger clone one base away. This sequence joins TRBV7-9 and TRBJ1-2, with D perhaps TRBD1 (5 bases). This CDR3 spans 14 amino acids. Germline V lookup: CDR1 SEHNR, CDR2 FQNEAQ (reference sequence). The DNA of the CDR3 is TGTGCCAGCAGCTTTCCTAGACAGTCCTATGGCTACATCTTC. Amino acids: CASSFPRQSYGYIF.

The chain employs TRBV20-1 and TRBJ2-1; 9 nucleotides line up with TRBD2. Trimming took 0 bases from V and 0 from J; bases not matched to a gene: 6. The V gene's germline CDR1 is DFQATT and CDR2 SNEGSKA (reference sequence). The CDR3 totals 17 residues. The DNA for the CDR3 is TGCAGTGCTAGAGATGGCGGGAGGGCCTCCTCCTACAATGAGCAGTTCTTC. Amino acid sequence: CSARDGGRASSYNEQFF.

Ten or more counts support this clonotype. The CDR3 DNA sequence: TGTGCCAGCAGTTTGGGACTAGCGGCTGATACGCAGTATTTT. The encoded protein is CASSLGLAADTQYF. The chain carries TRBV27 and TRBJ2-3; TRBD2 aligns across 11 bases. The V gene end was trimmed by 3 bases and the J gene end by 6 bases; junction bases not matched to a gene: 2. The CDR3 extends over 14 amino acids. Germline-derived CDR1 and CDR2 are MNHEY and SMNVEV (reference sequence).

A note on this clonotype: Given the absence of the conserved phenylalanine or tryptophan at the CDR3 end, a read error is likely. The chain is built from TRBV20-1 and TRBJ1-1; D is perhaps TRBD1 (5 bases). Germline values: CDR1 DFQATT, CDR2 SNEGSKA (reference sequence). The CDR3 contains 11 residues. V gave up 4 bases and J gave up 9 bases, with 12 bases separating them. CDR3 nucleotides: TGCAGTGCTACAAGCCCGGGACAAGCTTTCTCT. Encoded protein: CSATSPGQAFS.

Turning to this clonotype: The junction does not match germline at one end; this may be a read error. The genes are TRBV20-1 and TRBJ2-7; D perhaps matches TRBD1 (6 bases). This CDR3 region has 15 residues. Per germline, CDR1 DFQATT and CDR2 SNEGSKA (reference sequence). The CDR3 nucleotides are TGCGGTGCTAGAGATCGGACAGAGGCTTGGTACGAGCAGTACTTC. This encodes CGARDRTEAWYEQYF.

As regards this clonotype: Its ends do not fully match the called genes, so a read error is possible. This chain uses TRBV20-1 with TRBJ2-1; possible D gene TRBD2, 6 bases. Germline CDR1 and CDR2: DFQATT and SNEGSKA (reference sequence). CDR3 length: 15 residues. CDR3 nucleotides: TGCATTGCTCGTCGGGCGGGAAGCTCCTACAATGAGCAGTTCTTC. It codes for CIARRAGSSYNEQFF.

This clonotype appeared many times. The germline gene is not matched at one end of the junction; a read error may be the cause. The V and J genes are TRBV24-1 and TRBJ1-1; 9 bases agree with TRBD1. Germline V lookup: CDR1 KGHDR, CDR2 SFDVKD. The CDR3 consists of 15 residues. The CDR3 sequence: CATSESGTGNPEAFF. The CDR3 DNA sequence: TGTGCCACCAGTGAATCCGGGACAGGGAACCCTGAAGCTTTCTTT.